This TCR beta chain was observed in a study of Graves' ophthalmopathy and Graves' hyperthyroidism. This CDR3 comprises 16 residues. Unmatched junction bases numbered 6, after V lost 4 bases and J lost 0 bases. Germline loops: CDR1 ENHRY, CDR2 SYGVKD. This clonotype has a count of ten or more. TCR beta CDR3 regions were amplified from RNA transcripts. First-round RT-PCR used HTBI primers; second-round multiplex PCR followed. TCRdb reanalysed the multiplex PCR reads using MiXCR and keeps one entry per CDR3 protein. The sample has 400,000 to 450,000 distinct CDR3 sequences; around 21% are singletons. Diagnoses were established from clinical symptoms, serum thyroxine, TRAb, thyroid ultrasound and orbital computed tomography.

This chain joins TRBV10-3 and TRBJ2-3; 8 bases line up with TRBD2. This clonotype originated in a woman under 30 with stable Graves' hyperthyroidism. Sequencing used peripheral blood. In nucleotides, the CDR3 is TGTGCCATCAGTGGTGGGCTAGCGGGTAGCACAGATACGCAGTATTTT. Translated, it gives CAISGGLAGSTDTQYF.